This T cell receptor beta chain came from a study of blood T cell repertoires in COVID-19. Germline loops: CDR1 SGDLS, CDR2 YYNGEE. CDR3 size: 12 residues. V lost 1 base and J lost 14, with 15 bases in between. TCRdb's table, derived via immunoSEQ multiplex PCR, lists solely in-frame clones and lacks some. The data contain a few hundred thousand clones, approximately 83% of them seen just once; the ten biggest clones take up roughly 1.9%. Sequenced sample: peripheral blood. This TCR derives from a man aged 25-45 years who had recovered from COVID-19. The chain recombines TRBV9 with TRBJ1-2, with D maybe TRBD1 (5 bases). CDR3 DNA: TGTGCCAGCAGCGTACCCCGGACATTCTTAACCTTC. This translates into CASSVPRTFLTF.